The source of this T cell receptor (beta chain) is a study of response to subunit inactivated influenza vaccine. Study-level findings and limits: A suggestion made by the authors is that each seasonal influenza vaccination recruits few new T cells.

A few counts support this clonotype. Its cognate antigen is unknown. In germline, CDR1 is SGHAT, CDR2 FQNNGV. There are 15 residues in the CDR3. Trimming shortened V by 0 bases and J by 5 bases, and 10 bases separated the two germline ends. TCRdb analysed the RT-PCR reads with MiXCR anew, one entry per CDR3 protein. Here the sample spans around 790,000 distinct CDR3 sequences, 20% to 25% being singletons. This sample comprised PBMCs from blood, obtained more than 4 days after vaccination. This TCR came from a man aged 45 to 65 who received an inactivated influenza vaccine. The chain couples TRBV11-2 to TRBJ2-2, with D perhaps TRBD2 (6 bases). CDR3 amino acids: CASSLDRRDTGELFF. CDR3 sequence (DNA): TGTGCCAGCAGCTTAGATCGGAGGGATACCGGGGAGCTGTTTTTT.